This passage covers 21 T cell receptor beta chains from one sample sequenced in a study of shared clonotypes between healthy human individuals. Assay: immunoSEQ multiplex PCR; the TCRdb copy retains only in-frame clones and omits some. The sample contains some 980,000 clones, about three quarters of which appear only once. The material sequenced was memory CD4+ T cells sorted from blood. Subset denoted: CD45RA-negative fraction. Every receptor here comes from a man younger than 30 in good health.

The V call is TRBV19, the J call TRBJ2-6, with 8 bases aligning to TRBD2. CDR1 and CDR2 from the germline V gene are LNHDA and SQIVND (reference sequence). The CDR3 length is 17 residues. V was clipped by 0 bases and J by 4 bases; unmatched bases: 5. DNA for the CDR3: TGTGCCAGTAGTATAGAGGCACTAGCGGCGGGGGCCAACGTCCTGACTTTC. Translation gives CASSIEALAAGANVLTF.

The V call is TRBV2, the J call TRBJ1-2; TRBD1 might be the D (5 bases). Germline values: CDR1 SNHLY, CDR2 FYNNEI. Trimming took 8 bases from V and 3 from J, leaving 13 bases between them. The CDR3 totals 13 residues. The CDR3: CASGSGTYYGYTF. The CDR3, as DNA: TGTGCCAGCGGGAGTGGGACCTACTATGGCTACACCTTC.

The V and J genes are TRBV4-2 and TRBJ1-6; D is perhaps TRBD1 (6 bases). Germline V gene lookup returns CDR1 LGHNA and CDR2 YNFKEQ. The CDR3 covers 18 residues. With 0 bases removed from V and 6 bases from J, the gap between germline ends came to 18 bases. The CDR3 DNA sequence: TGTGCCAGCAGCCAAGACCTCTTCGTGACAGGACTTAATTCACCCCTCCACTTT. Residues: CASSQDLFVTGLNSPLHF.

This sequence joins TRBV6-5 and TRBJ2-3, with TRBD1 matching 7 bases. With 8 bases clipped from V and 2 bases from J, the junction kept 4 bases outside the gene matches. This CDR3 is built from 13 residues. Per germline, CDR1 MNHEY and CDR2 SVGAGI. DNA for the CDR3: TGTGCCAGCGGACAGGAGCTCACAGATACGCAGTATTTT. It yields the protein CASGQELTDTQYF.

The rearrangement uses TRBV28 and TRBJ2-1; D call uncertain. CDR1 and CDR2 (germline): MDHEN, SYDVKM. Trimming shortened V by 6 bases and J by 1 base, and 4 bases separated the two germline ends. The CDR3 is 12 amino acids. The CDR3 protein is CASSQSYNEQFF. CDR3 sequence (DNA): TGTGCCAGCAGCCAATCCTACAATGAGCAGTTCTTC.

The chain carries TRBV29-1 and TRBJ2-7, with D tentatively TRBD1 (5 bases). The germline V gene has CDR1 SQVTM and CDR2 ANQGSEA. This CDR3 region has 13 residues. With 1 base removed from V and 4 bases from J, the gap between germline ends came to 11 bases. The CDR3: CSVEVQRGYEQYF. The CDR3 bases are TGCAGCGTTGAAGTGCAAAGGGGTTACGAGCAGTACTTC.

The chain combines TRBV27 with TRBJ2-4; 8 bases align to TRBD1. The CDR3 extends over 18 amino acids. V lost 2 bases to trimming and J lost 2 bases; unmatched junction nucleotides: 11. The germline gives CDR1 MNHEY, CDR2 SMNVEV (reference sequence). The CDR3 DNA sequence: TGTGCCAGCAGTTTAGACCTCCCTACAGGGGGTACCAAAAACATTCAGTACTTC. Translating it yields CASSLDLPTGGTKNIQYF.

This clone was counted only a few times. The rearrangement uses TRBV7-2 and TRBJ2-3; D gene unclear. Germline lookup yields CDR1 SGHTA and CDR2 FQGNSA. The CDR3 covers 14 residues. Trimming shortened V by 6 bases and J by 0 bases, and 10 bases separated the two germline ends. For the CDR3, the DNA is TGTGCCAGCAGAGCCCCCCTCAGCACAGATACGCAGTATTTT. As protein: CASRAPLSTDTQYF. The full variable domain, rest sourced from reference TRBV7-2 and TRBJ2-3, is GAGVSQSPSNKVTEKGKDVELRCDPISGHTALYWYRQSLGQGLEFLIYFQGNSAPDKSGLPSDRFSAERTGGSVSTLTIQRTQQEDSAVYLCASRAPLSTDTQYFGPGTRLTVL.

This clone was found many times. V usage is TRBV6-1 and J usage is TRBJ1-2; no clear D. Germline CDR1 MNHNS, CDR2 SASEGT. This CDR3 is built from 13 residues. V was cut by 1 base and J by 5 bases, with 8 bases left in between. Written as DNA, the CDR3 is TGTGCCAGCAGTGAAGTCAGTTATTATGGCTACACCTTC. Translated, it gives CASSEVSYYGYTF.

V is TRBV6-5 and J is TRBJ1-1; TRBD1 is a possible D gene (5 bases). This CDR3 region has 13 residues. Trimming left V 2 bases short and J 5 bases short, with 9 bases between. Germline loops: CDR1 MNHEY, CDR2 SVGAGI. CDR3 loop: CASSYVEGTEAFF. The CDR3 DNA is TGTGCCAGCAGTTACGTAGAGGGGACTGAAGCTTTCTTT.

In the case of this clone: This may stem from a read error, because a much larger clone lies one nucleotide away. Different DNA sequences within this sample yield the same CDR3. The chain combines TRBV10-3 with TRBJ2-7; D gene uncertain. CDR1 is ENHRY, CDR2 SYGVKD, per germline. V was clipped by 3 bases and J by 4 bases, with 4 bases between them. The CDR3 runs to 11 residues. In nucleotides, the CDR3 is TGTGCCATCAGTGACGGTTACGAGCAGTACTTC. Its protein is CAISDGYEQYF.

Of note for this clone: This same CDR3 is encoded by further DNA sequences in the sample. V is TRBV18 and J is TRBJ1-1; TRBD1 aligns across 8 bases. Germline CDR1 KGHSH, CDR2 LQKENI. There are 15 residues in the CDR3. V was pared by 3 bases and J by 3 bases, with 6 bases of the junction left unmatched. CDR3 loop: CASSPSTGGDTEAFF. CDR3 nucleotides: TGTGCCAGCTCACCCTCCACAGGGGGGGACACTGAAGCTTTCTTT.

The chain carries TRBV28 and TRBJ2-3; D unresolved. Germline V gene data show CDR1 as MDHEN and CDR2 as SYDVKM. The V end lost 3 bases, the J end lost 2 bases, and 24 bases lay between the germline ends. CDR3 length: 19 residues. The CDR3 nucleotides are TGTGCCAGCAGTTTTTTTGATGGCCTTTTGGGGTCCCACACAGATACGCAGTATTTT. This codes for CASSFFDGLLGSHTDTQYF.

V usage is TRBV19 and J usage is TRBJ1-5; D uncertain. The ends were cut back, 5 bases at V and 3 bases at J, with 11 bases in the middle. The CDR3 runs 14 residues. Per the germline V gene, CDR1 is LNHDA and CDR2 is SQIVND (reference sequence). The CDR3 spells CASSLREINQPQHF. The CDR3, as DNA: TGTGCCAGTAGTCTGCGGGAAATCAATCAGCCCCAGCATTTT.

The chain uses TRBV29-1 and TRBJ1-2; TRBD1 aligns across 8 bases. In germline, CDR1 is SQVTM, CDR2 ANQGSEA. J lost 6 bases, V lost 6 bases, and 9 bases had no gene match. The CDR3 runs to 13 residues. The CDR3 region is CSVYRGLRNGYTF. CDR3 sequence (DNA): TGCAGCGTCTACAGGGGGTTAAGGAATGGCTACACCTTC.

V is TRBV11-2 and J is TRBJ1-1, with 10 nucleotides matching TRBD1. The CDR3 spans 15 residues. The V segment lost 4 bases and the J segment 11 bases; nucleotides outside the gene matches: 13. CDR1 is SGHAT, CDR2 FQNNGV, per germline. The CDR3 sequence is CASSSMGQGSRRAFF. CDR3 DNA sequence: TGTGCCAGCAGCTCGATGGGACAGGGGTCTCGAAGGGCTTTCTTT.

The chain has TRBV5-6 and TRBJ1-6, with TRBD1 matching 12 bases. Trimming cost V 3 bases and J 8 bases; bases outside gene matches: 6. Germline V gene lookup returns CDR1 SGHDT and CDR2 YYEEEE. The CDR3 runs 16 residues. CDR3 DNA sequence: TGTGCCAGCAGCTGGGGACAGGGGGCGCGGGATTCACCCCTCCACTTT. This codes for CASSWGQGARDSPLHF.

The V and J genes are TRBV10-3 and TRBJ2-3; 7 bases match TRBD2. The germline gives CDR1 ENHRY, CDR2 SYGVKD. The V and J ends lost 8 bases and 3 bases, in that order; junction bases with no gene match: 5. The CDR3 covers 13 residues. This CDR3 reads CAIGGGDTDTQYF. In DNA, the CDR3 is TGTGCCATCGGCGGGGGAGATACAGATACGCAGTATTTT.

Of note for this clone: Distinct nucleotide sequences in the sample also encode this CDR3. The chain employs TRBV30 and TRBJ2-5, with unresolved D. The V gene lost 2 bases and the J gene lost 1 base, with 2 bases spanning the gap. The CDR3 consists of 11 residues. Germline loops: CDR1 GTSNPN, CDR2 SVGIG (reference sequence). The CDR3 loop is CAWSTQETQYF. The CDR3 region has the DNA TGTGCCTGGAGTACCCAAGAGACCCAGTACTTC.

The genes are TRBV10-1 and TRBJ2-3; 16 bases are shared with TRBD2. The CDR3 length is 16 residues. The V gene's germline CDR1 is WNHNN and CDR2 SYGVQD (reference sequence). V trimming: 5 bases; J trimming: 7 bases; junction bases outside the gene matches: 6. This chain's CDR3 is CASSKGLAGGLNTQYF. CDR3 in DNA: TGCGCCAGCAGTAAGGGACTAGCGGGGGGGCTAAATACGCAGTATTTT.

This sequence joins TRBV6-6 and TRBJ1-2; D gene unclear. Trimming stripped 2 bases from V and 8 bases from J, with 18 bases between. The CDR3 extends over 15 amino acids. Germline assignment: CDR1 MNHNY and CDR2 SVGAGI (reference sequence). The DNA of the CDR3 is TGTGCCAGCAGTTACCCCGGGAGCCTCGGGAGGGGCTACACCTTC. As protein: CASSYPGSLGRGYTF.